This T cell receptor beta chain was obtained from a study of blood T cells in healthy people across ages. The sample, around 10 milliliters of peripheral blood, was drawn from each donor. A second PCR, run for about 6 to 11 cycles, used a sample-barcoded 5' primer plus a J-beta primer mix. TCRdb fed the 5' RACE reads into MiXCR, producing one record per CDR3 protein. The profile shows about a million distinct CDR3 sequences, about 51% of them singletons. V gave up 1 base and J gave up 1 base; unmatched junction bases: 5. Looked up from germline, CDR1 is SGHDN and CDR2 is FVKESK. The CDR3 consists of 16 residues.

The sequence came from a woman between 55 and 75 years old in good health. The J gene is TRBJ2-3, the V gene TRBV14, with 7 bases aligning to TRBD1. The sequencing sample was made of blood. CDR3 coding DNA: TGTGCCAGCAGCCAAGGAGGGACAGTACGCACAGATACGCAGTATTTT. Translating it yields CASSQGGTVRTDTQYF.